This T cell receptor beta chain stems from a study of CD8+CD57+ T cells in acquired aplastic anemia. At the level of the study: Sorted CD4+ and CD8+ cell DNA averaged approximately 3 ug. Broader study findings: Patients and healthy controls showed no significant CD8+ Simpson's diversity difference. There were twenty-nine CD8+ CDR3 sequences that occurred in both patients and controls.

This clonotype was seen ten or more times. What it recognizes is unknown. Germline-derived CDR1 and CDR2 are DFQATT and SNEGSKA (reference sequence). CDR3 length: 13 amino acids. V was cut by 3 bases and J by 5 bases, with 13 bases left in between. TCR beta VDJ and CDR3 profiling used genomic DNA as template. TCRdb re-called the reads with MiXCR, one entry per CDR3 protein. The table has 250,000 to 350,000 distinct CDR3 sequences, approximately 57% seen once. The chain joins TRBV20-1 to TRBJ2-5; D unresolved. This receptor was taken from a human donor with severe aplastic anemia or a healthy control (not recorded which). The sample was sorted CD4+, CD8+, or CD8+CD57+ T cells (not recorded which) from PBMCs. DNA of the CDR3: TGCAGTGCTAGTGCCCACGGCGACGAGACCCAGTACTTC. Translated: CSASAHGDETQYF.